A selection of T cell receptor beta chains follows, all from one sample in a study of cytomegalovirus exposure and HLA in healthy donors. The data were produced by immunoSEQ multiplex PCR, yet TCRdb's version contains in-frame clones alone and is incomplete. Its clone listing holds 60,000 to 65,000 clones. Sequences were obtained from PBMCs. The receptors were sampled from a woman between 18 and 30 years old in good health and CMV-seronegative. Both conserved end residues are part of each CDR3. The D gene is left open where the match is weak.

V gene: TRBV4-1; D gene: TRBD2; J gene: TRBJ2-1; CDR3 protein: CASSGRLAGDDNEQFF; CDR3 DNA: TGCGCCAGCAGCGGCCGACTAGCGGGAGATGACAATGAGCAGTTCTTC
V gene: TRBV18; D gene: TRBD1; J gene: TRBJ1-2; CDR3 protein: CASSLGQAYGYTF; CDR3 DNA: TGTGCCAGCTCACTAGGACAGGCCTATGGCTACACCTTC
V gene: TRBV5-1; D gene: TRBD1; J gene: TRBJ1-1; CDR3 protein: CASSASPGGETEAFF; CDR3 DNA: TGCGCCAGCAGCGCATCTCCAGGGGGCGAGACTGAAGCTTTCTTT
V gene: TRBV18; D gene: .; J gene: TRBJ1-6; CDR3 protein: CASSPTGNNSPLHF; CDR3 DNA: TGTGCCAGCTCACCTACAGGGAATAATTCACCCCTCCACTTT
V gene: TRBV19; D gene: .; J gene: TRBJ1-1; CDR3 protein: CASSITGKGTEAFF; CDR3 DNA: TGTGCCAGTAGTATAACCGGGAAAGGGACTGAAGCTTTCTTT
V gene: TRBV30; D gene: .; J gene: TRBJ1-2; CDR3 protein: CALQGYGYTF; CDR3 DNA: TGTGCCTTACAGGGCTATGGCTACACCTTC
V gene: TRBV6-5; D gene: TRBD1; J gene: TRBJ1-1; CDR3 protein: CASVSSQGQGRGAFF; CDR3 DNA: TGTGCCAGCGTGTCCTCACAGGGACAGGGAAGGGGAGCTTTCTTT
V gene: TRBV4-1; D gene: TRBD2; J gene: TRBJ2-1; CDR3 protein: CASSRGLESEQFF; CDR3 DNA: TGCGCCAGCAGCCGTGGACTAGAGAGTGAGCAGTTCTTC
V gene: TRBV10-1; D gene: .; J gene: TRBJ2-3; CDR3 protein: CASSESALRATDTQYF; CDR3 DNA: TGCGCCAGCAGTGAGTCTGCGTTGAGGGCCACAGATACGCAGTATTTT
V gene: TRBV5-6; D gene: .; J gene: TRBJ2-3; CDR3 protein: CASSLEGGVTDTQYF; CDR3 DNA: TGTGCCAGCAGCTTGGAAGGGGGGGTGACAGATACGCAGTATTTT
V gene: TRBV5-4; D gene: TRBD1; J gene: TRBJ1-2; CDR3 protein: CASSLQGGGYGYTF; CDR3 DNA: TGTGCCAGCAGCTTGCAGGGGGGAGGCTATGGCTACACCTTC
V gene: TRBV30; D gene: TRBD2; J gene: TRBJ2-3; CDR3 protein: CGGGGSTDTQYF; CDR3 DNA: TGTGGTGGGGGGGGGAGCACAGATACGCAGTATTTT
V gene: TRBV29-1; D gene: TRBD1; J gene: TRBJ1-1; CDR3 protein: CSVEESRGLSAEAFF; CDR3 DNA: TGCAGCGTTGAAGAATCGAGGGGGCTTTCGGCTGAAGCTTTCTTT
V gene: TRBV25-1; D gene: TRBD1; J gene: TRBJ2-7; CDR3 protein: CASVGTGGDSYEQYF; CDR3 DNA: TGTGCCAGCGTGGGGACAGGCGGGGACTCCTACGAGCAGTACTTC
V gene: TRBV5-1; D gene: TRBD1; J gene: TRBJ2-3; CDR3 protein: CASSLGQGKDTQYF; CDR3 DNA: TGCGCCAGCAGCTTGGGACAGGGGAAAGATACGCAGTATTTT
V gene: TRBV6-5; D gene: .; J gene: TRBJ2-3; CDR3 protein: CASSYSTKRADTQYF; CDR3 DNA: TGTGCCAGCAGTTACTCCACTAAGAGGGCAGATACGCAGTATTTT
V gene: TRBV4-1; D gene: .; J gene: TRBJ1-2; CDR3 protein: CASSQVGFPGQHYGYTF; CDR3 DNA: TGCGCCAGCAGCCAAGTGGGCTTCCCGGGACAACACTATGGCTACACCTTC
V gene: TRBV6-5; D gene: TRBD2; J gene: TRBJ2-1; CDR3 protein: CASRGLTGSREQFF; CDR3 DNA: TGTGCCAGCAGGGGACTAACAGGTTCTCGTGAGCAGTTCTTC
V gene: TRBV4-1; D gene: .; J gene: TRBJ1-2; CDR3 protein: CASSQDAGSNYGYTF; CDR3 DNA: TGCGCCAGCAGCCAAGATGCGGGATCTAACTATGGCTACACCTTC
V gene: TRBV7-9; D gene: .; J gene: TRBJ2-3; CDR3 protein: CASSLSTDTQYF; CDR3 DNA: TGTGCCAGCAGCCTAAGCACAGATACGCAGTATTTT
V gene: TRBV9; D gene: TRBD2; J gene: TRBJ2-7; CDR3 protein: CASSVGGLAGGYVQYF; CDR3 DNA: TGTGCCAGCAGCGTAGGGGGACTAGCGGGAGGGTACGTGCAGTACTTC
V gene: TRBV9; D gene: TRBD1; J gene: TRBJ2-7; CDR3 protein: CASSPRTGGPFEQYF; CDR3 DNA: TGTGCCAGCAGCCCGAGGACAGGGGGCCCCTTCGAGCAGTACTTC
V gene: TRBV7-3; D gene: TRBD2; J gene: TRBJ2-3; CDR3 protein: CASSLPAGGKYF; CDR3 DNA: TGTGCCAGCAGCTTACCAGCGGGGGGGAAGTATTTT
V gene: TRBV10-3; D gene: TRBD1; J gene: TRBJ1-2; CDR3 protein: CAISESPTGEFNYGYTF; CDR3 DNA: TGTGCCATCAGTGAGTCGCCGACAGGGGAATTTAACTATGGCTACACCTTC
V gene: TRBV6-1; D gene: TRBD1; J gene: TRBJ2-7; CDR3 protein: CASRMTGGRSYEQYF; CDR3 DNA: TGTGCCAGCAGGATGACAGGGGGCCGTTCCTACGAGCAGTACTTC
V gene: TRBV18; D gene: .; J gene: TRBJ2-1; CDR3 protein: CASSPRYNEQFF; CDR3 DNA: TGTGCCAGCTCACCCAGATACAATGAGCAGTTCTTC